This T cell receptor beta chain was captured by sequencing in a study of T cell responses to AZD1222 COVID-19 vaccine. About the research overall: Second-dose intervals of approximately 4 or approximately 12 weeks were pooled. Whole-study findings and limits: Spike-wide vaccine-associated CD4 TCRs dominated at 160-218 and 743-854. Most donors were white British and more were female, and clonal diversity was possibly underestimated.

Profiling relied on immunoSEQ multiplex PCR, and the TCRdb table lists in-frame clones only, not all of them. Here the sample spans over 120,000 clones, around 85% being singletons. The CDR3 extends over 15 amino acids. Germline assignment: CDR1 LNHDA and CDR2 SQIVND (reference sequence). The ends were cut back, 3 bases at V and 11 bases at J, with 22 bases in the middle. As for this clone: Its antigen remains unknown.

The clonotype comes from an adult in good health. The chain links TRBV19 to TRBJ1-1; D might be TRBD1 (6 bases). The specimen comprised peripheral blood, sampled on day 0 of AZD1222 vaccination. CDR3 protein: CASSIFGGRIAGAFF. Here the CDR3 DNA reads TGTGCCAGTAGTATTTTTGGGGGCAGGATCGCAGGGGCTTTCTTT.